This TCR beta chain emerged from a study of T cells in Graves' hyperthyroidism and ophthalmopathy. Amplification targeted TCR beta CDR3 regions from RNA transcripts. TCR CDR3 underwent first-round RT-PCR with the HTBI primer set. TCRdb re-called the multiplex PCR reads with MiXCR, one entry per CDR3 protein. The table lists nearly 750,000 distinct CDR3 sequences, 30% to 40% of them singletons, with less than 40% in the top ten. General study findings and limits: Appearing also in blood were most of the thyroid clonotypes expanded above 0.001. Using 13 V-J features, a model discriminated ophthalmopathy from stable hyperthyroidism. Progression to ophthalmopathy was predicted a median of roughly 6.8 months early.

Germline V CDR1 and CDR2: KGHDR, SFDVKD. This CDR3 has 19 residues. V lost 5 bases to trimming and J lost 1 base; unmatched junction nucleotides: 12. This clonotype appeared once. The antigen is not known. A much larger clone lies one base from this, so it may be a read error. The sample was blood. This chain uses TRBV24-1 with TRBJ1-3; 11 bases map to TRBD1. The TCR originated in a woman aged 40 to 50 with Graves' hyperthyroidism. CDR3 region: CATSGSPGQGGSSGNTIYF. The DNA of the CDR3 is TGTGCCACCAGTGGTTCCCCGGGACAGGGGGGTTCGTCTGGAAACACCATATATTTT.